These T cell receptor beta chains were read from a single sample in a study of blood T cell repertoires in COVID-19. The method was immunoSEQ multiplex PCR; TCRdb's version includes in-frame clones alone and lacks a portion of them. This table has a few hundred thousand clones, around 84% appearing once. The sequencing sample was made of peripheral blood. The receptors stem from a woman older than 75 with active or convalescent COVID-19. CDR3s include the opening cysteine and the closing phenylalanine or tryptophan. D genes are given only for firm matches. The size of a clone is reported for some rows only, either as once, few or many, or as a class for expanded clones.

CDR3nt	CDR3aa	len	abundance	d_gene	v_gene	j_gene
TGTGCCAGCAGCCCACGGACTAGCGTTCAGTTCTTC	CASSPRTSVQFF	12	-	TRBD2	TRBV6-5	TRBJ2-1
TGTGCCAGCAGCTTTCCCCAACGGGGGGATCCCTGGACTAATGAAAAACTGTTTTTT	CASSFPQRGDPWTNEKLFF	19	-	-	TRBV7-9	TRBJ1-4
TGTGCCAGCAGCTTACTTGCCAGCTATGGCTACACCTTC	CASSLLASYGYTF	13	-	-	TRBV13	TRBJ1-2
TGCGCCAGCAGCCTCAAAAATGGGGAGTTTGGCTCCTACAATGAGCAGTTCTTC	CASSLKNGEFGSYNEQFF	18	-	-	TRBV5-1	TRBJ2-1
TGTGCCAGCAGCTGCTGGACAGGGGGGTACACTGAAGCTTTCTTT	CASSCWTGGYTEAFF	15	-	-	TRBV12-1	TRBJ1-1
TGTGCCAGTAGTATGACTGATATCCGTTATGGCTACACCTTC	CASSMTDIRYGYTF	14	once	-	TRBV19	TRBJ1-2
TGTGCCAGCTCTGTGGGGCAGGGCAACTATGGCTACACCTTC	CASSVGQGNYGYTF	14	once	-	TRBV9	TRBJ1-2
TGTGCCAGCAGAGCTCAGGGGGCAGGAAGCTACACCTTC	CASRAQGAGSYTF	13	-	TRBD1	TRBV2	TRBJ1-2
TGTGCCAGCAGCTTAGTCAAAGCCTCCTACAATGAGCAGTTCTTC	CASSLVKASYNEQFF	15	-	-	TRBV7-9	TRBJ2-1
TGTGCCAGCAGCACCGAACAGGGGAAAAGCTCACCCCTCCACTTT	CASSTEQGKSSPLHF	15	-	TRBD1	TRBV6-5	TRBJ1-6
TGTGCCATCAGCGGTACTGGACAGGGTTCAGAGACCCAGTACTTC	CAISGTGQGSETQYF	15	-	TRBD1	TRBV10-3	TRBJ2-5
TGTGCCAGCAGCCGGGACTCTGGGGAGCTGTTTTTT	CASSRDSGELFF	12	-	-	TRBV7-9	TRBJ2-2
TGTGCCAGCAGCTTAAGTCTAGATGGGACCCAGTACTTC	CASSLSLDGTQYF	13	few	-	TRBV7-3	TRBJ2-5
TGTGCCAGCAGCGCCACGAGGGGGGAGCTGTTTTTT	CASSATRGELFF	12	-	-	TRBV7-3	TRBJ2-2
TGTGCCAGCAGTAGGGGTACTGGAAACACCATATATTTT	CASSRGTGNTIYF	13	few	-	TRBV21-1	TRBJ1-3
TGTGCCAGCAGAAGCGGCCCTCCCCCAAACTATGGCTACACCTTC	CASRSGPPPNYGYTF	15	-	-	TRBV6-5	TRBJ1-2
TGCGCCAGCAGCCAAGGCGCAGGGGGCCGTAGTAATGAAAAACTGTTTTTT	CASSQGAGGRSNEKLFF	17	-	TRBD1	TRBV4-3	TRBJ1-4
TGTGCCAGCAGCCCCAGGGCGAGCAGCTCCTACAATGAGCAGTTCTTC	CASSPRASSSYNEQFF	16	few	-	TRBV7-3	TRBJ2-1
TGTGCCAGCAGCCCAAAGTCGACAGGGGTCGGCTACACCTTC	CASSPKSTGVGYTF	14	few	TRBD1	TRBV3-1/TRBV3-2	TRBJ1-2
TGTGCCAGCAGCTTGGCGGGGCGGGGGGGCGAGCAGTACTTC	CASSLAGRGGEQYF	14	-	TRBD2	TRBV5-4	TRBJ2-7
TGTGCCAGCAGCGAGACAGGGGGCGGCCAAGAGACCCAGTACTTC	CASSETGGGQETQYF	15	-	TRBD1	TRBV5-6	TRBJ2-5
TGCGCCAGCAGCGGGACAGGGGGGACGGAAGAGCAGTACTTC	CASSGTGGTEEQYF	14	-	TRBD1	TRBV5-1	TRBJ2-7
TGTGCCAGCAGCTTAGGGCAGGGGGCCACAGATACGCAGTATTTT	CASSLGQGATDTQYF	15	-	TRBD1	TRBV11-3	TRBJ2-3
TGTGCCAGTACCATATCAGGGCTGGGTGGCTACACCTTC	CASTISGLGGYTF	13	-	-	TRBV19	TRBJ1-2
TGTGCCAGCAGCTCCCCCGGGGGGCCCTCCTACGAGCAGTACTTC	CASSSPGGPSYEQYF	15	-	-	TRBV7-9	TRBJ2-7
TGCGCCAGCAGCTCCCGGGTCACCACCGGTGGGAATGAGCAGTTCTTC	CASSSRVTTGGNEQFF	16	once	-	TRBV5-1	TRBJ2-1
TGTGCCACCAGAGGTGACAGGGGTCGTGGAAACACCATATATTTT	CATRGDRGRGNTIYF	15	-	TRBD1	TRBV15	TRBJ1-3
TGTGCCAGCTCACCGACAGGGAACGCGGGTAAGACTGAAGCTTTCTTT	CASSPTGNAGKTEAFF	16	-	TRBD1	TRBV18	TRBJ1-1
TGTGCCAGCAGCCCACCACGGAGTAGCACAGATACGCAGTATTTT	CASSPPRSSTDTQYF	15	-	-	TRBV5-5	TRBJ2-3
TGTGCCAGCAGGATGGGGGGGGACGGGGGCAATCAGCCCCAGCATTTT	CASRMGGDGGNQPQHF	16	-	-	TRBV28	TRBJ1-5
TGTGCCAGCAGCCACCCGGGGACTTATGGCTACACCTTC	CASSHPGTYGYTF	13	-	-	TRBV7-9	TRBJ1-2
TGTGCCAGTAGTATATGGGAGTCCGGGGAGCTGTTTTTT	CASSIWESGELFF	13	-	-	TRBV19	TRBJ2-2
TGTGCCAGCAGCCCTACTTACTACGAGCAGTACTTC	CASSPTYYEQYF	12	-	-	TRBV5-5	TRBJ2-7
TGTGCCAGCAGCCGTGGGGCAGGGGGTAGCAATCAGCCCCAGCATTTT	CASSRGAGGSNQPQHF	16	-	TRBD1	TRBV2	TRBJ1-5
TGCGCCAGCAGCCGGGGTGTCTACGAGCAGTACTTC	CASSRGVYEQYF	12	-	-	TRBV5-1	TRBJ2-7
TGTGCCAGCAGTCTACAGGATGTGTGGGAGCTGTTTTTT	CASSLQDVWELFF	13	-	-	TRBV6-6	TRBJ2-2
TGCGCCAGCAGCCAGGGGGGCACGGGAAACACCATATATTTT	CASSQGGTGNTIYF	14	few	TRBD1	TRBV5-1	TRBJ1-3
TGTGCCAGCGGACCAGGGACTAGCGGGAAGACCGGGGAGCTGTTTTTT	CASGPGTSGKTGELFF	16	-	TRBD2	TRBV6-4	TRBJ2-2
TGTGCCAGCAGCGGACAGACGAACACTGAAGCTTTCTTT	CASSGQTNTEAFF	13	-	-	TRBV7-2	TRBJ1-1
TGCGCCAGCAGCCAAGACGGCGGCTACAATTCACCCCTCCACTTT	CASSQDGGYNSPLHF	15	-	-	TRBV4-1	TRBJ1-6
TGTGCCAGCAGTGGGCAGGGGGCTCATTTTACCGGGGAGCTGTTTTTT	CASSGQGAHFTGELFF	16	-	TRBD1	TRBV6-1	TRBJ2-2
TGTGCCACCCGTCGGGAGGGGGCAAGCAATCAGCCCCAGCATTTT	CATRREGASNQPQHF	15	-	TRBD1	TRBV4-2	TRBJ1-5
TGTGCCAGCAGAATTAGCGGGGCGGGGGATACGCAGTATTTT	CASRISGAGDTQYF	14	once	TRBD2	TRBV6-5	TRBJ2-3
TGTGCCAGCAGTGAGAGGGCAGGGGGCTCACCCCAGCATTTT	CASSERAGGSPQHF	14	-	TRBD1	TRBV2	TRBJ1-5
TGTGCCAGCAGCCAAGATGGAGCGGGGGGGTGGTCAGATACGCAGTATTTT	CASSQDGAGGWSDTQYF	17	-	TRBD2	TRBV3-1/TRBV3-2	TRBJ2-3
TGTGCCAGCAGCGTAGCAGCGGGGAGATTAGAGACCCAGTACTTC	CASSVAAGRLETQYF	15	-	TRBD2	TRBV9	TRBJ2-5
TGTGCCAGCAGCTCCTCGGGGGGACCAGAGACCCAGTACTTC	CASSSSGGPETQYF	14	-	TRBD2	TRBV5-5	TRBJ2-5
TGTGCCAGCAGCCCTACGGAGGGGATCTATGGCTACACCTTC	CASSPTEGIYGYTF	14	-	-	TRBV5-6	TRBJ1-2
TGTGCCAGCAGTGGACAGGGGTACACTGAAGCTTTCTTT	CASSGQGYTEAFF	13	-	TRBD1	TRBV6-6	TRBJ1-1
TGTGCCAGCAGCTTAGCGGGAGGTTCGCGTCGCTACACCTTC	CASSLAGGSRRYTF	14	-	-	TRBV7-6	TRBJ1-2
TGTGCCAGCAGTAGGTCGTCACCCCGGGGTAATGAAAAACTGTTTTTT	CASSRSSPRGNEKLFF	16	many	-	TRBV25-1	TRBJ1-4
TGCGCCAGCACCTCAAGGGGGAACCCCTACGAGCAGTACTTC	CASTSRGNPYEQYF	14	-	-	TRBV23-1	TRBJ2-7
TGTGCCAGCAGCTACGACGGGTTAGCCAAAAACATTCAGTACTTC	CASSYDGLAKNIQYF	15	-	-	TRBV7-9	TRBJ2-4